These 10 T cell receptor beta chains share one sample of origin, sequenced in a study of blood T cells in healthy people across ages. Primers used in a second PCR of roughly 6 to 11 cycles were a sample-barcoded 5' primer and a J-beta primer mix. Via MiXCR, TCRdb re-called the 5' RACE reads, giving one row per CDR3 protein. The table has some 1,800,000 distinct CDR3 sequences, around 42% seen once. Input material: blood. The receptors shown here come from a human donor in good health.

This chain uses TRBV29-1 with TRBJ1-2; 7 bases are a match to TRBD1. The CDR3 has 12 residues. Germline loops: CDR1 SQVTM, CDR2 ANQGSEA. J was trimmed by 6 bases and V by 7 bases; bases with no gene match: 8. The CDR3 is CSASGGSHGYTF. CDR3 nucleotide sequence: TGCAGCGCCTCAGGGGGTTCACATGGCTACACCTTC.

This chain connects TRBV7-3 to TRBJ2-6, with D tentatively TRBD2 (5 bases). Deletions cut 5 bases from V and 2 bases from J, with 16 bases between. There are 17 residues in the CDR3. Germline values: CDR1 SGHTA, CDR2 FQGTGA. CDR3 in DNA: TGTGCCAGCAGCCAATCGGGGAGTGGGGCTGGGGCCAACGTCCTGACTTTC. Translated: CASSQSGSGAGANVLTF.

The chain carries TRBV28 and TRBJ2-3; 9 bases align to TRBD2. Germline assignment: CDR1 MDHEN and CDR2 SYDVKM. Trimming at V came to 3 bases and at J to 2 bases, leaving 6 bases not matched to a gene. This CDR3 spans 16 amino acids. In nucleotides, the CDR3 is TGTGCCAGCAGTTTGGCTAGCGGGACACTCACAGATACGCAGTATTTT. Amino acid sequence: CASSLASGTLTDTQYF.

The chain is built from TRBV7-6 and TRBJ2-3; 10 bases match TRBD2. The V gene's germline CDR1 is SGHVS and CDR2 FNYEAQ. V lost 5 bases, J lost 1 base, and 9 bases stayed unmatched. This CDR3 has 17 residues. The CDR3 is CASSPLAGGIGTDTQYF. The DNA for the CDR3 is TGTGCCAGCAGCCCGTTAGCGGGGGGAATCGGCACAGATACGCAGTATTTT. The full variable domain, in which reference TRBV7-6 and TRBJ2-3 provide the parts outside the CDR3, is GAGVSQSPRYKVTKRGQDVALRCDPISGHVSLYWYRQALGQGPEFLTYFNYEAQQDKSGLPNDRFSAERPEGSISTLTIQRTEQRDSAMYRCASSPLAGGIGTDTQYFGPGTRLTVL.

This clonotype was observed a handful of times. The chain joins TRBV7-2 to TRBJ2-2; the D is unclear. CDR3 length equals 13 residues. V lost 2 bases, J lost 6 bases, and 7 bases lay in between. In germline, CDR1 is SGHTA, CDR2 FQGNSA. The CDR3 DNA reads as TGTGCCAGCAGCTTAAAGTTTCCCGGGGAGCTGTTTTTT. This sequence encodes CASSLKFPGELFF. Variable domain in full (rest from reference TRBV7-2 and TRBJ2-2): GAGVSQSPSNKVTEKGKDVELRCDPISGHTALYWYRQSLGQGLEFLIYFQGNSAPDKSGLPSDRFSAERTGGSVSTLTIQRTQQEDSAVYLCASSLKFPGELFFGEGSRLTVL.

The chain combines TRBV19 with TRBJ1-6; no clear D gene. The CDR3 spans 12 residues. Germline loops: CDR1 LNHDA, CDR2 SQIVND (reference sequence). V was clipped by 3 bases and J by 9 bases, with 6 bases between them. The CDR3: CASSISSSPLHF. Here the CDR3 DNA reads TGTGCCAGTAGTATTTCGAGTTCACCCCTCCACTTT.

V gene TRBV4-2 combines with J gene TRBJ2-1; D remains unclear. The germline V gene encodes CDR1 LGHNA and CDR2 YNFKEQ. The CDR3 runs to 15 residues. Trimming stripped 4 bases from V and 8 bases from J, with 18 bases between. CDR3 residues: CASSRSFSESDEQFF. The CDR3 nucleotides read TGTGCCAGCAGCCGGAGTTTCAGTGAGTCCGATGAGCAGTTCTTC.

V gene TRBV5-6 combines with J gene TRBJ2-7; possibly TRBD1 for D (5 bases). V lost 3 bases, J lost 0 bases, and 13 bases lay in between. The CDR3 consists of 15 residues. Germline CDR1 is SGHDT and CDR2 is YYEEEE. In DNA form, the CDR3 reads TGTGCCAGCAGCTGGGGATTGACAGACTCCTACGAGCAGTACTTC. Its protein is CASSWGLTDSYEQYF.

As concerns this clonotype: A clone one base away is much larger, so this may be a read error. This chain joins TRBV4-1 and TRBJ2-1, with 10 bases fitting TRBD2. Germline lookup yields CDR1 MGHRA and CDR2 YSYEKL. Trimming at V came to 2 bases and at J to 13 bases, leaving 20 bases not matched to a gene. This CDR3 has 18 residues. CDR3 in DNA: TGCGCCAGCAGCCAACGAGGGACTAGCGCCACTCCCCAAGAGACCCAGTTCTTC. Translation gives CASSQRGTSATPQETQFF.

The chain combines TRBV5-1 with TRBJ2-2, with 11 bases matching TRBD1. Germline values: CDR1 SGHRS, CDR2 YFSETQ. This CDR3 comprises 16 residues. J was trimmed by 5 bases and V by 2 bases; bases with no gene match: 5. CDR3 nucleotide sequence: TGCGCCAGCAGCTTTCCGGGACAGGGGGTGACCGGGGAGCTGTTTTTT. Its protein is CASSFPGQGVTGELFF.